This T cell receptor (beta chain) appears in the sequencing data of a study of siplizumab effects on memory and regulatory T cells. Study-wide points: To unstimulated subsets, only a minor fraction of alloreactive clones could be mapped. No functional test confirmed suppression by proliferating siplizumab-culture Tregs. The naive T cell population seemed more diverse than memory cells and seemed a major contributor to the alloresponse.

Turning to this clone: Its antigen is unidentified.

CDR1 and CDR2 from the germline V gene are GTSNPN and SVGIG (reference sequence). Trimming removed 6 bases from V and 0 bases from J, with 12 bases in between. This CDR3 is 14 amino acids long. Method: immunoSEQ multiplex PCR; TCRdb's copy keeps in-frame clones and lacks some. The repertoire consists of about 120,000 clones, with 93% occurring once and the leading ten covering roughly 0.15%. The rearrangement uses TRBV30 and TRBJ2-1; D possibly corresponds to TRBD2 (7 bases). The sample comprised non-Treg CD4+ T cells sorted from blood. This TCR was recovered from a human donor in good health. In DNA, the CDR3 is TGTGCCTGTACAAGGGGGGGCTCCTACAATGAGCAGTTCTTC. Protein product: CACTRGGSYNEQFF.